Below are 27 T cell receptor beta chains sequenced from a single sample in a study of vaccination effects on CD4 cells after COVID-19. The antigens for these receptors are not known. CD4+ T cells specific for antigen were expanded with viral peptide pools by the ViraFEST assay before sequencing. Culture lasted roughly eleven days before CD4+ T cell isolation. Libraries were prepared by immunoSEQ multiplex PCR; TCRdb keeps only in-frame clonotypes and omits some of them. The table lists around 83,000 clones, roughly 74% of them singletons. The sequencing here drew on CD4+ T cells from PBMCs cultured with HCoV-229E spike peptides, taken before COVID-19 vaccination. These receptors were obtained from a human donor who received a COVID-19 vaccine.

The CDR3 sequence is CASSTIGTENTGELFF. For the CDR3, the DNA is TGTGCCAGTAGTACCATCGGGACAGAGAACACCGGGGAGCTGTTTTTT. The chain couples TRBV19 to TRBJ2-2, with 7 bases that match TRBD1. In germline, CDR1 is LNHDA, CDR2 SQIVND (reference sequence). Trimming cost V 4 bases and J 1 base; bases outside gene matches: 6. The CDR3 spans 16 residues.

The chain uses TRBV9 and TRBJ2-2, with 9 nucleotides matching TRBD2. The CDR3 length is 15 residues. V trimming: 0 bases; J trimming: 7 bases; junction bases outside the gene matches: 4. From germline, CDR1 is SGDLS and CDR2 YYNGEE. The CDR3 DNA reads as TGTGCCAGCAGCGTAGGCGGGGGGGCCGTCGGGGAGCTGTTTTTT. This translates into CASSVGGGAVGELFF.

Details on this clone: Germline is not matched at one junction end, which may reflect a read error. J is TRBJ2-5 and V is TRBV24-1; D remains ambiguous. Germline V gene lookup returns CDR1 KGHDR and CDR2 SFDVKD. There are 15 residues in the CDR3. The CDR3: CATSVLSAHQETQYF. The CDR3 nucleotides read TGTGCCACCAGTGTTTTGTCGGCCCACCAAGAGACCCAGTACTTC.

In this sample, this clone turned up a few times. CDR3 sequence reads: CASSRGIEPGNTIYF. As DNA, the CDR3 is TGTGCCAGCAGCCGCGGCATCGAGCCTGGAAACACCATATATTTT. This rearrangement joins TRBV7-6 to TRBJ1-3; D is ambiguous. This CDR3 region has 15 residues. The ends were cut back, 5 bases at V and 2 bases at J, with 13 bases in the middle. CDR1 and CDR2 (germline): SGHVS, FNYEAQ.

CDR3 residues: CASSLAGPQETQYF. The CDR3 DNA reads as TGTGCCAGCAGCTTGGCGGGACCCCAAGAGACCCAGTACTTC. The V and J genes are TRBV5-5 and TRBJ2-5; D tentatively fits TRBD1 or TRBD2 (5 bases each). The CDR3 is 14 residues long. The germline V and J ends were trimmed by 0 bases and 1 base, with 7 bases remaining between them. Germline-derived CDR1 and CDR2 are SGHKS and YYEKEE (reference sequence).

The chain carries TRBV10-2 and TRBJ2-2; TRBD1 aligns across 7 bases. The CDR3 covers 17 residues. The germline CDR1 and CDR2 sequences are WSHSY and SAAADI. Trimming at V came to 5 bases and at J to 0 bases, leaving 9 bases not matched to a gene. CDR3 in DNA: TGCGCCAGCAGTTCGACAGGGCTATCTACGAACACCGGGGAGCTGTTTTTT. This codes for CASSSTGLSTNTGELFF.

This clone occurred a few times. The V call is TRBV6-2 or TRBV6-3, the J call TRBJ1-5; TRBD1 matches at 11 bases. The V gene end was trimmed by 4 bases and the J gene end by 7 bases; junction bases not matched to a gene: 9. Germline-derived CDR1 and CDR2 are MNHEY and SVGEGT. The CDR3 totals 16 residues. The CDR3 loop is CASSFGTGGERQPQHF. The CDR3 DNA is TGTGCCAGCAGTTTCGGGACAGGGGGGGAGCGGCAGCCCCAGCATTTT.

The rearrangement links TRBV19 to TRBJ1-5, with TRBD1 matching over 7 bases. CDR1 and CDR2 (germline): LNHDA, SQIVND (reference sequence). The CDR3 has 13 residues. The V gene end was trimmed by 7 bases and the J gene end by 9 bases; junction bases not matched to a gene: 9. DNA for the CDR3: TGTGCCAGTACCTCGGACAGGCGTTGGCCCCAGCATTTT. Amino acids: CASTSDRRWPQHF.

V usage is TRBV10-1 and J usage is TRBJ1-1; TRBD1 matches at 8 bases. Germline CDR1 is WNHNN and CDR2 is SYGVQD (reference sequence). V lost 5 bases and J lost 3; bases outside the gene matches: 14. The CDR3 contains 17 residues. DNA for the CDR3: TGCGCCAGCAGTTCCGGACAGGGACGAATTTGGGACACTGAAGCTTTCTTT. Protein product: CASSSGQGRIWDTEAFF.

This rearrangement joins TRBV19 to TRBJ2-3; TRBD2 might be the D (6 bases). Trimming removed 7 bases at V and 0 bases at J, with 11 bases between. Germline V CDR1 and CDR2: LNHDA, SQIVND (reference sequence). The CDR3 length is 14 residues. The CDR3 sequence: CASTGRFSTDTQYF. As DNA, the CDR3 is TGTGCCAGTACAGGGAGGTTCAGCACAGATACGCAGTATTTT.

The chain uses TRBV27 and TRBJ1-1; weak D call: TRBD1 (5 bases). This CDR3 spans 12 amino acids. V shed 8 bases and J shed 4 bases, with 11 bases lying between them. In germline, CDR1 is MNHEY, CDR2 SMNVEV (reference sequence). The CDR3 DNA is TGTGCCAGCGCGTCCGGGGGCACTGAAGCTTTCTTT. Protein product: CASASGGTEAFF.

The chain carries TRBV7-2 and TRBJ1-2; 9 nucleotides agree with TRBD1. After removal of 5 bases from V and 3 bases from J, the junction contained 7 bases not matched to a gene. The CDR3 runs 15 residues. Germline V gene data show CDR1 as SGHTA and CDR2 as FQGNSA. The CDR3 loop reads CASSPQGANYYGYTF. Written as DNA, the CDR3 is TGTGCCAGCAGCCCACAGGGGGCCAACTACTATGGCTACACCTTC. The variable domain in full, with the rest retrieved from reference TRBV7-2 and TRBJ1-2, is GAGVSQSPSNKVTEKGKDVELRCDPISGHTALYWYRQSLGQGLEFLIYFQGNSAPDKSGLPSDRFSAERTGGSVSTLTIQRTQQEDSAVYLCASSPQGANYYGYTFGSGTRLTVV.

CDR3 DNA sequence: TGTGCCAGCTGTCCGGACAGGTCCACTGAAGCTTTCTTT. It specifies CASCPDRSTEAFF. J is TRBJ1-1 and V is TRBV2; 7 bases agree with TRBD1. The V gene's germline CDR1 is SNHLY and CDR2 FYNNEI. This CDR3 is built from 13 residues. V was pared by 8 bases and J by 4 bases, with 7 bases of the junction left unmatched.

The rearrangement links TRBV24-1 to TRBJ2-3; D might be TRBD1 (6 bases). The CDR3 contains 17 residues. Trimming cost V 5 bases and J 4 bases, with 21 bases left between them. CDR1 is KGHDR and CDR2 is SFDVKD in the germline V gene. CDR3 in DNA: TGTGCCACCAGTGCCCCCCAAAATCCGACAGGTTCAGATACGCAGTATTTT. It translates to CATSAPQNPTGSDTQYF.

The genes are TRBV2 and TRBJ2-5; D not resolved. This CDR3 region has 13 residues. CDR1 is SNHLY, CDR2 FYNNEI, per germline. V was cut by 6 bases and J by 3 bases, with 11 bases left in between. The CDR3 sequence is CASSFDREETQYF. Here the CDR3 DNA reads TGTGCCAGCAGCTTCGACCGGGAAGAGACCCAGTACTTC. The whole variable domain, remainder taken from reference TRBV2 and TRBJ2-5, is EPEVTQTPSHQVTQMGQEVILRCVPISNHLYFYWYRQILGQKVEFLVSFYNNEISEKSEIFDDQFSVERPDGSNFTLKIRSTKLEDSAMYFCASSFDREETQYFGPGTRLLVL.

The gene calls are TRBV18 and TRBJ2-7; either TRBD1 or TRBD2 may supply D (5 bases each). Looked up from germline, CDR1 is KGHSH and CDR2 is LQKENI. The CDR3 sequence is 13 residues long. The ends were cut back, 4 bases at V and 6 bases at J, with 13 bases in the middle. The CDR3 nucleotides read TGTGCCAGCTCACTACGGGACGGCCTCGAGCAGTACGTC. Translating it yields CASSLRDGLEQYV.

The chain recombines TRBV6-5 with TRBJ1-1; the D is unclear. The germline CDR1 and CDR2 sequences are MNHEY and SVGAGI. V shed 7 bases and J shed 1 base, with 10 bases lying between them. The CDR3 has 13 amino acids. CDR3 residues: CASTSDKNTEAFF. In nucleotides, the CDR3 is TGTGCCAGCACCTCCGATAAGAACACTGAAGCTTTCTTT.

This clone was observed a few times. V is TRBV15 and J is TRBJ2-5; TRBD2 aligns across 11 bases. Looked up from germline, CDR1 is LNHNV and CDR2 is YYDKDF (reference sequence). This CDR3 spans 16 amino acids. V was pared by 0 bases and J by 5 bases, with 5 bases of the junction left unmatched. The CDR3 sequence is CATSRDRLAGTETQYF. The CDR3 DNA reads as TGTGCCACCAGCAGAGATCGACTAGCGGGGACCGAGACCCAGTACTTC.

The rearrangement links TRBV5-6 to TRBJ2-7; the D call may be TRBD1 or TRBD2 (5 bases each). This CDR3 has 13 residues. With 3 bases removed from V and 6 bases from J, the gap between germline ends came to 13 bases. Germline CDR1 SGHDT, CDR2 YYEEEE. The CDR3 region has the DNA TGTGCCAGCAGCTGGGGGTTTGGGTCCGAGCAGTACGTC. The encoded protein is CASSWGFGSEQYV.

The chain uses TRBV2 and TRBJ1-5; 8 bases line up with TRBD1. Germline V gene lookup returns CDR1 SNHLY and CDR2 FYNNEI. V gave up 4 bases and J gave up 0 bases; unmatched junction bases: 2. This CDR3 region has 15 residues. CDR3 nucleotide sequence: TGTGCCAGCAGTGGACAGGGGCATAGCAATCAGCCCCAGCATTTT. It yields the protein CASSGQGHSNQPQHF.

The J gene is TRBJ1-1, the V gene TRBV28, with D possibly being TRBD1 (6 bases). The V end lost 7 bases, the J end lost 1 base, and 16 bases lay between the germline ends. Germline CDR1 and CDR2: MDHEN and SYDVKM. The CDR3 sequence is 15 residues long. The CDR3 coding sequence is TGTGCCAGCAAATATTCCGGGGGCCCGAACACTGAAGCTTTCTTT. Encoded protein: CASKYSGGPNTEAFF.

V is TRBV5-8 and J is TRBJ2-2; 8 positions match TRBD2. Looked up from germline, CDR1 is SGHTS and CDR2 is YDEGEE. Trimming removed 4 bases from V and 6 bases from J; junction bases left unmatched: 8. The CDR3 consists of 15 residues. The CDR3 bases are TGTGCCAGCAGCCGGAGACGGACTAGCCCCGGGGAGCTGTTTTTT. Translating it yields CASSRRRTSPGELFF.

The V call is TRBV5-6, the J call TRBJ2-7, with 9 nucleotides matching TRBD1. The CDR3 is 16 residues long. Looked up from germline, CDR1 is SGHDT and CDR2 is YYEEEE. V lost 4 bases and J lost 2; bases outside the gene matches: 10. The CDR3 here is CASSLKYRTGAYEQYV. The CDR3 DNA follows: TGTGCCAGCAGCCTGAAATATCGGACAGGGGCCTACGAGCAGTACGTC.

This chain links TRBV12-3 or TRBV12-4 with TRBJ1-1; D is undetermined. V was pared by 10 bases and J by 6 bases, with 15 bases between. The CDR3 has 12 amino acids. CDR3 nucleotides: TGTGCCACCTCATTTTCCTGGGCTGAAGCTTTCTTT. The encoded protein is CATSFSWAEAFF.

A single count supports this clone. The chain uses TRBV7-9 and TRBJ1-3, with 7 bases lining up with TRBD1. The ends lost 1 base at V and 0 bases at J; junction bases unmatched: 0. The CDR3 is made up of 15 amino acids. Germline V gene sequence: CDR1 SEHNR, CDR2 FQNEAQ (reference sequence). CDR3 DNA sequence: TGTGCCAGCAGCTTAGGGACAGGCTCTGGAAACACCATATATTTT. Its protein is CASSLGTGSGNTIYF.

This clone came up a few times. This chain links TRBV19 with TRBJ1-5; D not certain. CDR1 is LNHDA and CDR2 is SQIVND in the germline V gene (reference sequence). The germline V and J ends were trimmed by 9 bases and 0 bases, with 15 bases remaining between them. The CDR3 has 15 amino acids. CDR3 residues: CASWPTGLSNQPQHF. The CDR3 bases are TGTGCCAGCTGGCCGACCGGGCTTAGCAATCAGCCCCAGCATTTT. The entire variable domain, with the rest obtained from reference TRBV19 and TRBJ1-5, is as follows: DGGITQSPKYLFRKEGQNVTLSCEQNLNHDAMYWYRQDPGQGLRLIYYSQIVNDFQKGDIAEGYSVSREKKESFPLTVTSAQKNPTAFYLCASWPTGLSNQPQHFGDGTRLSIL.

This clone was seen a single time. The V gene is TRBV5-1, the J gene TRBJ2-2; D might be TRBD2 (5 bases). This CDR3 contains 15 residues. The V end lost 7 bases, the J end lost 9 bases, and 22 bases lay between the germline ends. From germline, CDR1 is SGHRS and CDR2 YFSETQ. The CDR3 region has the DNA TGCGCCAGCCGAATGGAGGCTAGACCCCACCGGGAGCTGTTTTTT. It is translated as CASRMEARPHRELFF.